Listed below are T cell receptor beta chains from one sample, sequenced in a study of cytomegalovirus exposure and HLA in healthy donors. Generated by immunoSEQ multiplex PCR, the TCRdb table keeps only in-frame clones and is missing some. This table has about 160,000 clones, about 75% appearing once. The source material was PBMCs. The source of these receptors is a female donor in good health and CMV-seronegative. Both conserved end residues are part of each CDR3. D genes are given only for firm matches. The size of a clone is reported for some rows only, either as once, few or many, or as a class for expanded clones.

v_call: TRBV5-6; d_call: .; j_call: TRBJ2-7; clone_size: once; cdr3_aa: CASSAGMGAKYF; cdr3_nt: TGTGCCAGCAGCGCCGGGATGGGGGCAAAGTACTTC
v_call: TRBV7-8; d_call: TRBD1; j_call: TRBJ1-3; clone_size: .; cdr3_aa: CASSFPGTGAGNTIYF; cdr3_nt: TGTGCCAGCAGCTTCCCCGGGACAGGGGCTGGAAACACCATATATTTT
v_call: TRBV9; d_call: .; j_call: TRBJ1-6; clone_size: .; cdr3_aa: CASSVAQGRSPLHF; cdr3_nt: TGTGCCAGCAGCGTAGCTCAGGGGAGATCACCCCTCCACTTT
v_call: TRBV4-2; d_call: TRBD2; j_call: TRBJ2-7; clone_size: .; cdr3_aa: CASSSPSGPGYEQYF; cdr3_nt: TGTGCCAGCAGCTCACCTAGCGGCCCGGGCTACGAGCAGTACTTC
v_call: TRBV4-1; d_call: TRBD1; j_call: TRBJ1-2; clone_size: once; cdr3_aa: CASSQVGTGLGYTF; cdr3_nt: TGCGCCAGCAGCCAAGTCGGGACAGGGCTGGGCTACACCTTC
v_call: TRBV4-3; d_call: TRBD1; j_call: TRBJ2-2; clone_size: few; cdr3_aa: CASSQGQGAGELFF; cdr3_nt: TGCGCCAGCAGCCAAGGACAGGGGGCCGGGGAGCTGTTTTTT
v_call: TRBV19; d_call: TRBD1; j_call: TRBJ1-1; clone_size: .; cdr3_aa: CASKAGTAEAFF; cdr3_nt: TGTGCCAGTAAAGCCGGGACAGCTGAAGCTTTCTTT
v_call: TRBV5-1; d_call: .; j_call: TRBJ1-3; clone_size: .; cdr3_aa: CASSMDSSGNTIYF; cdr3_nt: TGCGCCAGCAGTATGGACTCCTCTGGAAACACCATATATTTT
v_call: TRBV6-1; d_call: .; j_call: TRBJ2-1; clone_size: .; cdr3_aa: CASSGLPSTGTEQFF; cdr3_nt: TGTGCCAGCAGCGGACTTCCCTCGACGGGTACTGAGCAGTTCTTC
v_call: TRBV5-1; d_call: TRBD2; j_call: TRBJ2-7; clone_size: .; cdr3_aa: CASSLDGRAMEQYF; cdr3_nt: TGCGCCAGCAGCTTGGACGGGAGGGCGATGGAGCAGTACTTC
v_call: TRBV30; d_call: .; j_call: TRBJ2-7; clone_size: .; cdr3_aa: CAWSVLDRSYEQYF; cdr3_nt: TGTGCCTGGAGTGTCCTAGATCGCTCCTACGAGCAGTACTTC
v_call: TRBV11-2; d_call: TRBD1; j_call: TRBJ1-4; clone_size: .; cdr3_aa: CASSSGQAPFATNEKLFF; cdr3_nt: TGTGCCAGCAGCTCCGGACAGGCCCCCTTTGCAACTAATGAAAAACTGTTTTTT
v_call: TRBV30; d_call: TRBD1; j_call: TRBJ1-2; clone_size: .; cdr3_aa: CAWSAGQGVDYGYTF; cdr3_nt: TGTGCCTGGAGTGCCGGACAGGGGGTGGACTATGGCTACACCTTC
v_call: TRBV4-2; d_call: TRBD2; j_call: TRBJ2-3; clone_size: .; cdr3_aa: CASSQDALAGGYGTDTQYF; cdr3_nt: TGTGCCAGCAGCCAAGATGCCCTAGCGGGGGGGTATGGCACAGATACGCAGTATTTT
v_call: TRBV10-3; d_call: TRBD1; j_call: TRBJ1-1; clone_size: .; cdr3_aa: CAISRQGSVNTEAFF; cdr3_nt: TGTGCCATCAGTCGACAGGGTAGCGTGAACACTGAAGCTTTCTTT
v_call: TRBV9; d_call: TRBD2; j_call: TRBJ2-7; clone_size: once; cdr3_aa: CASSERGAGGGSYEQYF; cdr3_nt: TGTGCCAGCAGCGAGAGGGGAGCGGGGGGGGGCTCCTACGAGCAGTACTTC
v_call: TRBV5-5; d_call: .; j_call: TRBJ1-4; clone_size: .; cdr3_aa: CASSYPMGGEKLFF; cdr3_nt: TGTGCCAGCAGTTACCCTATGGGAGGGGAAAAACTGTTTTTT
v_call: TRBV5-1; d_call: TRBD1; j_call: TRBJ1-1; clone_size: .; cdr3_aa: CASSLTGGQTEAFF; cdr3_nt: TGCGCCAGCAGCTTGACAGGGGGCCAAACTGAAGCTTTCTTT
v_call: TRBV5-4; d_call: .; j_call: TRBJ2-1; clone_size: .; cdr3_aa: CASSLGPGSYNEQFF; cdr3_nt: TGTGCCAGCAGCTTGGGTCCGGGTTCCTACAATGAGCAGTTCTTC
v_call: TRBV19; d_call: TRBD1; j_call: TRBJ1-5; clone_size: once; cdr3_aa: CASSIGTGTNQPQHF; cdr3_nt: TGTGCCAGTAGTATTGGGACAGGGACAAATCAGCCCCAGCATTTT
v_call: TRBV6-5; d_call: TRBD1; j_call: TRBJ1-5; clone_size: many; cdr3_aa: CASRRGLGQPQHF; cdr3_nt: TGTGCCAGCAGAAGGGGGCTCGGTCAGCCCCAGCATTTT
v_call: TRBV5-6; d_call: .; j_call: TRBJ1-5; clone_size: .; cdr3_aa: CASSSHSTNQPQHF; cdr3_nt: TGTGCCAGCAGCTCGCACAGTACCAATCAGCCCCAGCATTTT
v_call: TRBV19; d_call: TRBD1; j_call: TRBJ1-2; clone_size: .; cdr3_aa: CASSDRDRATYTF; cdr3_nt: TGTGCCAGTAGTGACCGGGACAGGGCAACCTACACCTTC
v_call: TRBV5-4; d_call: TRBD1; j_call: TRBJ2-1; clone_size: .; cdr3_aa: CASSLDRGNEQFF; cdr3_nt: TGTGCCAGCAGCCTGGACAGGGGTAATGAGCAGTTCTTC
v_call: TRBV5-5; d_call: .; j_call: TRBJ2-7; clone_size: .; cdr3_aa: CASSWPPSYEQYF; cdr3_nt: TGTGCCAGCAGCTGGCCCCCTAGCTACGAGCAGTACTTC
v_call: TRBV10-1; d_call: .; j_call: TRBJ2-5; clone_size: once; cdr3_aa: CASSEAGRETQYF; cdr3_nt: TGCGCCAGCAGTGAGGCGGGGCGGGAGACCCAGTACTTC
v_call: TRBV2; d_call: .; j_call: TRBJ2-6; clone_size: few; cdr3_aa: CASSGGANVLTF; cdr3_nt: TGTGCCAGCTCAGGGGGGGCCAACGTCCTGACTTTC
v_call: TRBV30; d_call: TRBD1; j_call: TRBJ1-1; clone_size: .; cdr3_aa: CAWGNRDRALRAFF; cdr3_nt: TGTGCCTGGGGGAACCGGGACAGGGCTCTTAGAGCTTTCTTT
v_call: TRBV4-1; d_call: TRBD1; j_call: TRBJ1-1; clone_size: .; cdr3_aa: CASSYRGTPNTEAFF; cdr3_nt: TGCGCCAGCAGCTACAGGGGGACACCGAACACTGAAGCTTTCTTT
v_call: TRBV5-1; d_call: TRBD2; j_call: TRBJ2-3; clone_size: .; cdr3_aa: CASGPPSGGALDTQYF; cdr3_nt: TGCGCCAGCGGCCCTCCTAGCGGGGGGGCCTTAGATACGCAGTATTTT
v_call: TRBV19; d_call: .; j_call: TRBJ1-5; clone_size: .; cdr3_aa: CASSIERYSNQPQHF; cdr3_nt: TGTGCCAGTAGTATCGAGAGGTATAGCAATCAGCCCCAGCATTTT
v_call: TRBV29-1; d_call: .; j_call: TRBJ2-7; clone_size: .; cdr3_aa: CSALEYEQYF; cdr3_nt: TGCAGCGCACTAGAGTACGAGCAGTACTTC
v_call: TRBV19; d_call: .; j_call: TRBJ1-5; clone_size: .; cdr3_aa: CASTMGGADLSNQPQHF; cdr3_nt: TGTGCCAGTACCATGGGGGGGGCAGACCTGAGCAATCAGCCCCAGCATTTT
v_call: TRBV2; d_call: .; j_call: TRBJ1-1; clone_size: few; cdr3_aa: CASSLRGHRNTEAFF; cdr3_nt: TGTGCCAGCAGTCTGAGGGGACACAGGAACACTGAAGCTTTCTTT
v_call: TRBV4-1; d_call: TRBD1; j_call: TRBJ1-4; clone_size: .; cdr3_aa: CASSYPGQGRRGEKLFF; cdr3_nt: TGCGCCAGCAGCTATCCGGGACAGGGCCGGAGGGGTGAAAAACTGTTTTTT
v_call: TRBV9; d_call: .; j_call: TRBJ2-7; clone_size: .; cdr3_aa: CASSAFGGRTGEQYF; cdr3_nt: TGTGCCAGCAGCGCCTTCGGCGGCCGTACGGGCGAGCAGTACTTC
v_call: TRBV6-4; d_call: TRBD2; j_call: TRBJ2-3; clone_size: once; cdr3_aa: CASSVAGEGADTQYF; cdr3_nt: TGTGCCAGCAGTGTAGCGGGAGAAGGCGCAGATACGCAGTATTTT
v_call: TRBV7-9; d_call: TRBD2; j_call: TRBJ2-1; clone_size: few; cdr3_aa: CASSGPGGYEQFF; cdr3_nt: TGTGCCAGCAGCGGGCCGGGGGGGTACGAGCAGTTCTTC
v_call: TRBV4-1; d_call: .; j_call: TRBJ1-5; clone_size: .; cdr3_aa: CASSQPGGRDKDQPQHF; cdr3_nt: TGCGCCAGCAGCCAACCCGGCGGCAGGGATAAAGATCAGCCCCAGCATTTT
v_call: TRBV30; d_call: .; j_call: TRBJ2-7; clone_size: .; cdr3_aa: CAWSETGSSYEQYF; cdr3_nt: TGTGCCTGGAGTGAGACAGGTTCCTCCTACGAGCAGTACTTC
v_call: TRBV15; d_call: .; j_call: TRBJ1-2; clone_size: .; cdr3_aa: CATSRDAANYGYTF; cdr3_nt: TGTGCCACCAGCAGAGATGCAGCTAACTATGGCTACACCTTC
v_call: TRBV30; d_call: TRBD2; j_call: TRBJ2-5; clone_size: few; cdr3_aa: CAWGPGLAVEETQYF; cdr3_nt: TGTGCCTGGGGACCGGGACTAGCGGTAGAAGAGACCCAGTACTTC
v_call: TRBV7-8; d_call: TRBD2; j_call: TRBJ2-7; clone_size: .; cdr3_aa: CASSRTGTSGTYEQYF; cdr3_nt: TGTGCCAGCAGCCGAACCGGGACTAGCGGGACCTACGAGCAGTACTTC
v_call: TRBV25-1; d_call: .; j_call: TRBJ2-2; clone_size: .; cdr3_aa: CASDGTGELFF; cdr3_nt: TGTGCCAGCGACGGGACCGGGGAGCTGTTTTTT
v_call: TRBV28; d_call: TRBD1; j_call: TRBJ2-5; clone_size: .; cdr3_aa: CASQTVDRGIGETQYF; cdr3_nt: TGTGCCAGCCAAACAGTGGACAGGGGGATTGGAGAGACCCAGTACTTC
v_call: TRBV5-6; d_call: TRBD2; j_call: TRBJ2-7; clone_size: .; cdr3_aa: CASSSTSGRGYYEQYF; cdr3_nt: TGTGCCAGCAGTTCCACCAGCGGGAGGGGCTACTACGAGCAGTACTTC
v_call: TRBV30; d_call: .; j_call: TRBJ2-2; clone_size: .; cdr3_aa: CAWTLSTGELFF; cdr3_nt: TGTGCCTGGACGTTGAGTACCGGGGAGCTGTTTTTT
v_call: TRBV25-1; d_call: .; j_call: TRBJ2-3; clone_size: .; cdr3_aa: CASGTPRRQGPDTQYF; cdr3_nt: TGTGCCAGCGGGACCCCCCGTCGGCAGGGGCCAGATACGCAGTATTTT
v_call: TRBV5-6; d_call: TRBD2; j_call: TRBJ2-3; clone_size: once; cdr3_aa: CASSLMTSAGTDTQYF; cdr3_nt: TGTGCCAGCAGCCTAATGACTAGCGCGGGCACAGATACGCAGTATTTT
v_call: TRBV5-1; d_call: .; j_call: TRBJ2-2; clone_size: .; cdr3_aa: CASSFESTSNTGELFF; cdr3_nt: TGCGCCAGCAGCTTCGAGAGCACCTCGAACACCGGGGAGCTGTTTTTT
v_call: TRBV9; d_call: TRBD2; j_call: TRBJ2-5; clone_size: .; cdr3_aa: CASSVGWGTSYETQYF; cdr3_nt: TGTGCCAGCAGCGTAGGGTGGGGGACTAGCTATGAGACCCAGTACTTC
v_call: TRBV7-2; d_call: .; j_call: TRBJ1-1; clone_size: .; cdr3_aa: CASSLEWFGEPFF; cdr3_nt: TGTGCCAGCAGCTTAGAGTGGTTTGGTGAGCCTTTCTTT
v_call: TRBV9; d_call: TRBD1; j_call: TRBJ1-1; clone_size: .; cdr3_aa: CASSGGGDRGNTEAFF; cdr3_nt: TGTGCCAGCAGCGGAGGGGGGGACAGGGGGAACACTGAAGCTTTCTTT
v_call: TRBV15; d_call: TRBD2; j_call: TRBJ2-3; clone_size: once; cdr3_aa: CATSARGSGGTDTQYF; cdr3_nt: TGTGCCACCAGCGCCCGGGGGAGCGGGGGCACAGATACGCAGTATTTT
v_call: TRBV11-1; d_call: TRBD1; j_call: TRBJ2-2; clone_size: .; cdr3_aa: CASSLGTGNTGELFF; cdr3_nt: TGTGCCAGCAGTCTCGGGACAGGGAACACCGGGGAGCTGTTTTTT